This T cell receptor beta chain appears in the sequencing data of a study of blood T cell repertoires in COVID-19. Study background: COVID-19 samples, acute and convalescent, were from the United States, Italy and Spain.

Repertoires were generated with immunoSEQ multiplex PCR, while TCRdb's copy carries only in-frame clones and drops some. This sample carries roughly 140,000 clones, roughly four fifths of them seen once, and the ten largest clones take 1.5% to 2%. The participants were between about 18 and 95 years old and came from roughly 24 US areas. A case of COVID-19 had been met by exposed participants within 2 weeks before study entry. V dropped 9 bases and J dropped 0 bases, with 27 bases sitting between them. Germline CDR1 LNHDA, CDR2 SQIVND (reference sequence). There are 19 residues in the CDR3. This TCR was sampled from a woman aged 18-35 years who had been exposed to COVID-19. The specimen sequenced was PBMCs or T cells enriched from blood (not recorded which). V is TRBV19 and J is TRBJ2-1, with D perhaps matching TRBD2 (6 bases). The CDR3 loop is CASLTPYPGETSSYNEQFF. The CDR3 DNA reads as TGTGCCAGCTTAACTCCGTATCCTGGCGAGACTAGCTCCTACAATGAGCAGTTCTTC. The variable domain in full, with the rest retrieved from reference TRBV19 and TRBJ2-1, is DGGITQSPKYLFRKEGQNVTLSCEQNLNHDAMYWYRQDPGQGLRLIYYSQIVNDFQKGDIAEGYSVSREKKESFPLTVTSAQKNPTAFYLCASLTPYPGETSSYNEQFFGPGTRLTVL.